This T cell receptor (beta chain) was documented in a study of cytomegalovirus exposure and HLA in healthy donors. Study summary: The 120 or so validation repertoires used the same platform as the 666 first-cohort repertoires, a later analysis reported.

Of note for this clone: The target antigen is unknown.

General study points: One later analysis, an examination of the roughly 130 validation repertoires, found that first-cohort TCR clusters tended to co-occur in them. According to the study, around 160 TCR beta chains were cytomegalovirus-associated. Some public TCRs appeared in many individuals, while most sequences were rare.

The assay was immunoSEQ multiplex PCR, and TCRdb's table has in-frame clones only and misses some. The sample yields about 140,000 clones, 70% to 90% seen once. The CDR3 length is 16 residues. From germline, CDR1 is SGHNT and CDR2 YYREEE (reference sequence). The V gene lost 4 bases and the J gene lost 1 base, with 16 bases spanning the gap. The source material was PBMCs. V is TRBV5-4 and J is TRBJ2-3; D is possibly TRBD1 (5 bases). The receptor comes from a man aged 18 to 35 in good health and CMV-seronegative. The CDR3 here is CASSPVGQGGTDTQYF. Here the CDR3 DNA reads TGTGCCAGCAGCCCGGTAGGTCAGGGTGGCACAGATACGCAGTATTTT.